A single sample gave rise to the 30 T cell receptor beta chains below, sequenced in a study of T cells in Graves' hyperthyroidism and ophthalmopathy. Regions amplified from RNA transcripts were the TCR beta CDR3 regions. The HTBI set primed first-round TCR CDR3 RT-PCR. TCRdb reanalysed the multiplex PCR reads using MiXCR and keeps one entry per CDR3 protein. The table lists around 490,000 distinct CDR3 sequences, 15% to 20% of them singletons. The sequenced sample was blood. All receptors derive from a man aged 35 to 55 with Graves' ophthalmopathy.

The table lists this clonotype with many counts. V usage is TRBV28 and J usage is TRBJ1-1; D not resolved. Trimming stripped 3 bases from V and 4 bases from J, with 15 bases between. Germline CDR1 MDHEN, CDR2 SYDVKM. This CDR3 contains 15 residues. The CDR3: CASSFNTAWGTEAFF. Written as DNA, the CDR3 is TGTGCCAGCAGTTTCAATACGGCGTGGGGCACTGAAGCTTTCTTT.

This clonotype has just a few counts. V usage is TRBV6-1 and J usage is TRBJ2-2; TRBD1 might be the D (6 bases). V dropped 4 bases and J dropped 1 base, with 10 bases sitting between them. The CDR3 covers 15 residues. Per the germline V gene, CDR1 is MNHNS and CDR2 is SASEGT. Written as DNA, the CDR3 is TGTGCCAGCAGTGCAGGGACAATGAACACCGGGGAGCTGTTTTTT. Residues: CASSAGTMNTGELFF.

In regard to this clonotype: A much larger clone sits a single nucleotide away, making a read error possible. The J gene is TRBJ2-7, the V gene TRBV20-1; 8 bases fit TRBD1. The DNA end favors TRBJ2-1, so the J call may be wrong. This CDR3 comprises 12 residues. Germline V gives CDR1 DFQATT, CDR2 SNEGSKA (reference sequence). The CDR3 here is CSAGTGSYEQFF. In DNA, the CDR3 is TGCAGTGCCGGGACAGGCTCCTACGAGCAGTTCTTC.

The chain employs TRBV15 and TRBJ2-1; 12 positions agree with TRBD2. Germline V gene sequence: CDR1 LNHNV, CDR2 YYDKDF (reference sequence). The CDR3 is 15 amino acids. V lost 0 bases to trimming and J lost 7 bases; unmatched junction nucleotides: 1. CDR3 nucleotide sequence: TGTGCCACCAGCAGAGACGGGACTAGCGGGAATGAGCAGTTCTTC. It encodes CATSRDGTSGNEQFF.

This chain links TRBV20-1 with TRBJ1-5; D not resolved. Germline V CDR1 and CDR2: DFQATT, SNEGSKA (reference sequence). Trimming cost V 6 bases and J 4 bases, with 7 bases left between them. This CDR3 is 11 amino acids long. CDR3 protein: CSAPGNQPQHF. The DNA of the CDR3 is TGCAGTGCCCCGGGGAATCAGCCCCAGCATTTT.

This chain joins TRBV20-1 and TRBJ2-7, with a weak D call TRBD2 (5 bases). Germline-derived CDR1 and CDR2 are DFQATT and SNEGSKA (reference sequence). V was trimmed by 6 bases and J by 2 bases, leaving 17 bases between them. There are 14 residues in the CDR3. The CDR3 region has the DNA TGCAGTGCAGATACTAGTTCCTTTACCTACGAGCAGTACTTC. Its protein product is CSADTSSFTYEQYF.

This clonotype came up many times. The V call is TRBV28, the J call TRBJ2-7, with D unclear. Germline-derived CDR1 and CDR2 are MDHEN and SYDVKM. The CDR3 is 12 amino acids. CDR3 in DNA: TGTGCAACCCGCAAGAGTTGGGTCGAGCAGTACTTC. Amino acids: CATRKSWVEQYF.

This clonotype showed up just a few times. This chain joins TRBV19 and TRBJ1-6, with no clear D. The CDR3 length is 16 residues. Trimming left V 5 bases short and J 6 bases short, with 17 bases between. Germline CDR1 is LNHDA and CDR2 is SQIVND (reference sequence). In DNA, the CDR3 is TGTGCCAGTAGTCGCGGACGCGATTCCCCTAATTCACCCCTCCACTTT. Translation gives CASSRGRDSPNSPLHF. Variable domain in full (rest from reference TRBV19 and TRBJ1-6): DGGITQSPKYLFRKEGQNVTLSCEQNLNHDAMYWYRQDPGQGLRLIYYSQIVNDFQKGDIAEGYSVSREKKESFPLTVTSAQKNPTAFYLCASSRGRDSPNSPLHFGNGTRLTVT.

This clonotype was seen repeatedly, ten times or more. This sequence joins TRBV3-2 and TRBJ2-1. TRBV3-2 counts as a pseudogene. The CDR3 contains 14 residues. CDR3 DNA: TGTGCCAGCAGCCAAGACTGGTGGTGGAGTGAGCAGTTCTTC. Translation gives CASSQDWWWSEQFF.

On this clonotype: The junction shows a germline mismatch at one end, possibly a read error. The chain uses TRBV10-3 and TRBJ2-5, with D unresolved. Germline CDR1 ENHRY, CDR2 SYGVKD. The CDR3 has 15 amino acids. CDR3 nucleotides: TGTGCCAGCGCTCTCAGTAGGAGTAAACAAGAGTCCCAGTACTTC. It encodes CASALSRSKQESQYF.

This clonotype was observed at least ten times. V is TRBV12-3 or TRBV12-4 and J is TRBJ1-4; TRBD1 matches 9 bases. CDR3 length: 15 residues. V shed 5 bases and J 7 bases; nucleotides not matched to a gene: 8. CDR3 sequence: CASSQNRGQGEKLFF. DNA of the CDR3: TGTGCCAGCAGTCAAAACAGGGGGCAGGGTGAAAAACTGTTTTTT.

This chain uses TRBV4-1 with TRBJ1-2; D unclear. V was shortened by 5 bases and J by 1 base, with 11 bases between the two germline ends. Germline V gene lookup returns CDR1 MGHRA and CDR2 YSYEKL. CDR3 length: 14 residues. Here the CDR3 reads CASSASGSNYGYTF. As DNA, the CDR3 is TGCGCCAGCAGCGCCTCCGGGAGTAACTATGGCTACACCTTC.

The table lists this clonotype with a few counts. J is TRBJ2-1 and V is TRBV29-1; TRBD1 or TRBD2 may be the D gene (7 bases each). CDR3 length equals 12 residues. The V and J ends lost 7 bases and 9 bases respectively, with 16 bases between them. Germline V gene lookup returns CDR1 SQVTM and CDR2 ANQGSEA. This CDR3 reads CSGGGQGGEQFF. The CDR3 DNA reads TGCAGCGGGGGGGGGCAGGGGGGTGAGCAGTTCTTC.

This rearrangement joins TRBV29-1 to TRBJ2-5; 13 nucleotides agree with TRBD2. V shed 6 bases and J 5 bases; nucleotides not matched to a gene: 6. Germline loops: CDR1 SQVTM, CDR2 ANQGSEA. The CDR3 loop spans 14 amino acids. The CDR3 coding sequence is TGCAGCGTCCCGGGACTAGCGGGATGGGAGACCCAGTACTTC. As protein: CSVPGLAGWETQYF.

V is TRBV28 and J is TRBJ1-1, with 7 positions matching TRBD1. The CDR3 is 17 residues long. J was trimmed by 1 base and V by 3 bases; bases with no gene match: 11. The V gene's germline CDR1 is MDHEN and CDR2 SYDVKM. The CDR3 protein is CASSFEKGAWANTEAFF. The CDR3 coding sequence is TGTGCCAGCAGTTTTGAAAAGGGGGCCTGGGCGAACACTGAAGCTTTCTTT.

This clonotype turned up a few times. The chain recombines TRBV7-6 with TRBJ2-3; D is possibly TRBD2 (7 bases). This CDR3 has 15 amino acids. Germline loops: CDR1 SGHVS, CDR2 FNYEAQ. Trimming removed 3 bases at V and 2 bases at J, with 12 bases between. Here the CDR3 DNA reads TGTGCCAGCAGCTTTGTGGGGGGGGCCACAGATACGCAGTATTTT. Its protein product is CASSFVGGATDTQYF.

This CDR3 is CASSPGQPNVYEQYF. The CDR3 coding sequence is TGTGCCAGCAGTCCTGGACAACCTAACGTCTACGAGCAGTACTTC. V is TRBV28 and J is TRBJ2-7, with D maybe TRBD1 (5 bases). Per germline, CDR1 MDHEN and CDR2 SYDVKM. The CDR3 extends over 15 amino acids. Trimming removed 5 bases from V and 3 bases from J, with 17 bases in between.

This clonotype came up a few times. The chain joins TRBV6-1 to TRBJ2-1, with 10 bases matching TRBD2. V trimming: 7 bases; J trimming: 9 bases; junction bases outside the gene matches: 18. CDR1 is MNHNS, CDR2 SASEGT, per germline. This CDR3 spans 17 amino acids. This CDR3 reads CASIPRTSGFLGGEQFF. The CDR3 DNA reads TGTGCCAGCATTCCGAGGACTAGCGGTTTTCTAGGGGGTGAGCAGTTCTTC.

This clonotype was counted a few times. The V and J genes are TRBV24-1 and TRBJ2-1; D remains unclear. Germline V gene data show CDR1 as KGHDR and CDR2 as SFDVKD. Trimming pared 3 bases from V and 9 bases from J, leaving 8 bases between. The CDR3 length is 12 residues. The CDR3 reads CATSDPLGEQFF. As DNA, the CDR3 is TGTGCCACCAGTGATCCCCTTGGTGAGCAGTTCTTC.

The CDR3 DNA follows: TGTGCCAGTACCGGTTGGGGTCTATCTGGAAACACCATATATTTT. This codes for CASTGWGLSGNTIYF. The chain uses TRBV19 and TRBJ1-3; the D is unclear. Germline V CDR1 and CDR2: LNHDA, SQIVND (reference sequence). The V end was cut by 7 bases, the J end by 1 base, with 14 bases between. The CDR3 loop spans 15 amino acids.

This clonotype was seen only once. A read error may explain this, as a much larger clone is one base away. V and J are TRBV3-1 and TRBJ1-4, with a tentative D call TRBD1 (5 bases). The CDR3 totals 18 residues. The germline V gene has CDR1 LGHDT and CDR2 YNNKEL (reference sequence). V lost 1 base and J lost 4, with 19 bases in between. Written as DNA, the CDR3 is TGTGCCAGCAGCCAAGGTTTGCGGGGGGGATCCCTTAATGAAAAACTGTTTTTT. It yields the protein CASSQGLRGGSLNEKLFF.

Ten or more counts support this clonotype. The V gene is TRBV12-3 or TRBV12-4, the J gene TRBJ1-1; D ambiguous. V was clipped by 4 bases and J by 3 bases, with 9 bases between them. The CDR3 covers 13 residues. The CDR3 nucleotides read TGTGCCAGCAGTTCCGTCATCTACACTGAAGCTTTCTTT. Translation gives CASSSVIYTEAFF.

The chain joins TRBV19 to TRBJ2-3, with TRBD2 matching over 11 bases. With V trimmed by 2 bases and J by 7 bases, 8 bases remained unmatched. CDR1 is LNHDA and CDR2 is SQIVND in the germline V gene (reference sequence). The CDR3 is made up of 16 amino acids. The CDR3 DNA reads TGTGCCAGTAGTATAATAGCGGGGGGGCCAAGTTATACGCAGTATTTT. This encodes CASSIIAGGPSYTQYF.

This clonotype was recorded a few times. The chain links TRBV2 to TRBJ2-5; no reliable D call. CDR1 and CDR2 from the germline V gene are SNHLY and FYNNEI. CDR3 length equals 12 residues. The V gene lost 10 bases and the J gene lost 5 bases, with 14 bases spanning the gap. The CDR3 sequence: CAIPKPGETQYF. CDR3 nucleotides: TGTGCCATACCCAAGCCCGGGGAGACCCAGTACTTC.

The V and J genes are TRBV29-1 and TRBJ1-1; TRBD1 agrees at 8 bases. This CDR3 spans 13 amino acids. Trimming at V came to 6 bases and at J to 1 base, leaving 4 bases not matched to a gene. CDR1 SQVTM and CDR2 ANQGSEA come from the germline V gene. The CDR3 loop is CSVGQGANTEAFF. The CDR3, as DNA: TGCAGCGTCGGGCAGGGGGCGAACACTGAAGCTTTCTTT.

This clonotype was found a few times. The chain carries TRBV6-1 and TRBJ2-3, with a possible D match to TRBD1 (6 bases). This CDR3 has 14 residues. From germline, CDR1 is MNHNS and CDR2 SASEGT. V was shortened by 8 bases and J by 1 base, with 13 bases between the two germline ends. Here the CDR3 reads CASPEGECTDTQYF. The CDR3 DNA reads TGTGCCAGCCCCGAGGGGGAGTGCACAGATACGCAGTATTTT.

The chain joins TRBV29-1 to TRBJ2-1, with 9 bases matching TRBD2. With 8 bases clipped from V and 7 bases from J, the junction kept 9 bases outside the gene matches. Germline V gene sequence: CDR1 SQVTM, CDR2 ANQGSEA. This CDR3 contains 13 residues. For the CDR3, the DNA is TGCAGCTCCTGGCGGGGGGGCTCTAATGAGCAGTTCTTC. Its translation: CSSWRGGSNEQFF.

This clonotype was seen ten or more times. The chain employs TRBV20-1 and TRBJ2-1; 13 bases align to TRBD2. The CDR3 loop spans 15 amino acids. Germline CDR1 reads DFQATT; CDR2 reads SNEGSKA (reference sequence). The ends lost 0 bases at V and 6 bases at J; junction bases unmatched: 2. CDR3 in amino acids: CSARDWTSGGNEQFF. The CDR3, as DNA: TGCAGTGCTAGAGATTGGACTAGCGGGGGCAATGAGCAGTTCTTC.

This clonotype was seen a handful of times. The rearrangement joins TRBV20-1 to TRBJ2-2, with 7 bases that match TRBD1. V trimming: 3 bases; J trimming: 1 base; junction bases outside the gene matches: 11. CDR3 size: 17 residues. Germline CDR1 and CDR2: DFQATT and SNEGSKA (reference sequence). The CDR3 bases are TGCAGTGCTAGGGGGCCCTTAAGGGGGCGGAACACCGGGGAGCTGTTTTTT. It codes for CSARGPLRGRNTGELFF.

As for this clonotype: A much larger clonotype is one base distant, so this may be a read error. The rearrangement uses TRBV27 and TRBJ2-7; D remains unclear. CDR3 length equals 12 residues. The germline V gene has CDR1 MNHEY and CDR2 SMNVEV (reference sequence). CDR3 residues: CVSSFQPNEQYF. DNA of the CDR3: TGTGTCAGCAGTTTCCAGCCGAACGAGCAGTACTTC.